A selection of T cell receptor beta chains follows, all from one sample in a study of T cell responses to AZD1222 COVID-19 vaccine. The repertoire was sequenced with immunoSEQ multiplex PCR; TCRdb's copy has only in-frame clones and lacks some. The sample has under 150,000 clones, roughly 91% seen once. This specimen was peripheral blood, taken 28 days after the second AZD1222 dose. The receptors were gathered from an adult who received the AZD1222 COVID-19 vaccine. Each CDR3 is given with its conserved first and last residue. The D gene is left open where the match is weak. Size values are once, few and many counts, or a class for expanded clones, and some rows have none.

>TRBV6-5|NA|NA|TRBJ2-1
TGTGCCAGCAGTTACTCGGGGGCGAGGGTTTACAATGAGCAGTTCTTC
CASSYSGARVYNEQFF
>TRBV27|TRBD1|NA|TRBJ2-7
TGTGCCAGCAGTTCGGACAGGGTCCCCCCTTTCTACGAGCAGTACTTC
CASSSDRVPPFYEQYF
>TRBV12-5|TRBD1|NA|TRBJ1-2
TGTGCTAGTGGTACGAGCAGGGGGTTTAACTATGGCTACACCTTC
CASGTSRGFNYGYTF
>TRBV6-1|NA|NA|TRBJ1-6
TGTGCCAGCAGTGACACCAGGGATAATTCACCCCTCCACTTT
CASSDTRDNSPLHF
>TRBV11-2|NA|NA|TRBJ1-2
TGTGCCAGCAGCTGGGGGACGGTGAGGGAGTCTGGCTACACCTTC
CASSWGTVRESGYTF
>TRBV14|NA|few|TRBJ1-2
TGTGCCAGCAGCCTCCTACAGAATAACTATGGCTACACCTTC
CASSLLQNNYGYTF
>TRBV6-1|NA|NA|TRBJ2-7
TGTGCCAGCAGTGAAGCGTCTCACTACGAGCAGTACTTC
CASSEASHYEQYF
>TRBV12-3/TRBV12-4|NA|few|TRBJ1-1
TGTGCCAGCAGTTTTGAGGTCTCTGAAGCTTTCTTT
CASSFEVSEAFF
>TRBV2|NA|NA|TRBJ2-5
TGTGCCAGCAATTTTCCGCAAGAGACCCAGTACTTC
CASNFPQETQYF
>TRBV29-1|TRBD1|NA|TRBJ1-1
TGCAGCGTTGAAGGGCAGACAGGGGGCGGAACTGAAGCTTTCTTT
CSVEGQTGGGTEAFF
>TRBV4-2|TRBD1|NA|TRBJ2-7
TGTGCCAGCAGCCAAGATTTGGGACAGGGGACCAACGAGCAGTACTTC
CASSQDLGQGTNEQYF
>TRBV29-1|NA|NA|TRBJ1-5
TGCAGCGTTGATTACGGGTATGGTCAGCCCCAGCATTTT
CSVDYGYGQPQHF
>TRBV9|TRBD1|NA|TRBJ1-6
TGTGCCAGCAGCCCCAGGACAGGCGCTAATTCACCCCTCCACTTT
CASSPRTGANSPLHF
>TRBV27|NA|NA|TRBJ1-2
TGTGCCAGCAGTTTATCGGGCAGGGGCTCTGGCTACACCTTC
CASSLSGRGSGYTF
>TRBV7-9|TRBD1|once|TRBJ2-7
TGTGCCAGCAGCCTCACTCTCCCGGGACAGGGCTACGAGCAGTACTTC
CASSLTLPGQGYEQYF
>TRBV3-1/TRBV3-2|NA|NA|TRBJ1-2
TGTGCCAGCAGCCAAGTTGGGACACCCGCGAACTATGGCTACACCTTC
CASSQVGTPANYGYTF
>TRBV7-6|NA|NA|TRBJ1-2
TGTGCCAGCAGCTTAGCGGGGGGCAATGGCTACACCTTC
CASSLAGGNGYTF
>TRBV27|NA|once|TRBJ2-1
TGTGCCAGCGGAAAGGGAAACGAGCAGTTCTTC
CASGKGNEQFF
>TRBV10-2|TRBD1|NA|TRBJ1-1
TGCGCCAGCAGTCAACAGGGGCCGAACACTGAAGCTTTCTTT
CASSQQGPNTEAFF
>TRBV5-1|NA|NA|TRBJ2-5
TGCGCCAGCAGCTGGACCGACAGTGCCGAGACCCAGTACTTC
CASSWTDSAETQYF